A single T cell receptor beta chain is shown here with its context. There is no known antigen for this receptor. Per-nucleotide qualities are absent, and no much larger clonotype sits a single base away. Sequencing took place on an Illumina NovaSeq 6000. TCRalpha and TCRbeta cDNA libraries were built by 5'RACE with constant-segment primers, adding sample barcodes and unique molecular identifiers. RNA was extracted from every sample with Trizol reagent. Amplification of the libraries took two PCR steps, and the second step added a second sample barcode plus Illumina TruSeq adapters. The libraries were sequenced on an Illumina NovaSeq using 2 x 150 bp paired-end reads. The original methods were these. Demultiplexing of reads and collapsing into UMI-guided consensus sequences were performed with migec v1.2.7. Using mixcr v2.1.11, UMI consensuses were aligned to TRA and TRB V and J templates and then assembled into clonotypes. Expanded or contracted clonotypes were those called significant by both edgeR and NoisET, with noise models trained on biological replicates. For edgeR calls, the cutoffs were a false discovery rate-adjusted p below 0.01 and a log2 fold-change threshold of 1. PCA with hierarchical clustering of max-normalized trajectories of the 1000 most abundant clonotypes was used as exploratory dynamics analysis. Each responding clone was given a CD4 or CD8 phenotype based on the CD4+ and CD8+ repertoires, which had been sequenced separately. Clones were called with MiXCR by TCRdb after fastp trimmed the public reads at Q25, and only in-frame beta chains were retained. CDR3 protein duplicates are merged, each entry listing the most common genes and DNA. TCRdb, rather than the study authors, made the V and J calls. This sample comprises hundreds of thousands of distinct CDR3 sequences, less than 20% of them detected only once. The ten most abundant clones make up 20% to 25% of the sample.

The sample is drawn from a study of T-cell memory formation after mild COVID-19 (dated by TCRdb to the early 2020s). Describing the broader study: TCR sequence clusters from the two donors were largely donor specific. Longitudinal TCRalpha and TCRbeta repertoire sequencing tracked T-cell clones expanding and contracting after mild COVID-19 in a couple of donors. Two young, previously healthy adult volunteers made up the cohort, one male and one female. Overall study results and their limits: Clones contracting from day 15 to 85 had balanced CD4/CD8 phenotypes, while a second wave expanding from day 15 to 37 was biased towards CD4+. Some responding clones were detected in pre-infection memory, suggesting pre-existing cross-reactive memory T cells joined the SARS-CoV-2 response. The study covered only a couple of mild cases, and larger cohorts including severe cases with pre-infection samples were considered necessary. Contracting CD4+ clones turned up mainly in the CM and EM memory subsets, whereas EMRA was where CD8+ clones were enriched. The second-wave clones that peaked on day 37 were not confirmed to be SARS-CoV-2 specific.

PBMCs were isolated by Ficoll-Paque density gradient centrifugation. This receptor was taken from a man aged 18 to 30 who had mild COVID-19 (a few samples of this study predate the infection). The sample titles of this study are shuffled in the database, so cell type and time point are left out; the donor was told from shared clones. Material: PBMCs or a T cell subset sorted from them (not recorded which).

The CDR3 region has the sequence CAWSVGGASETQYF. The nucleotides read TGTGCCTGGAGTGTCGGGGGCGCGTCGGAGACCCAGTACTTC. Recombination joined TRBV30 with TRBJ2-5, with the D gene possibly TRBD1 or TRBD2, each one fitting 6 bases. Relative to germline, V is 0 bases shorter and J is 5 bases shorter, with 13 bases between their ends. In the germline V gene (reference sequence), CDR1 corresponds to GTSNPN and CDR2 to SVGIG. Spanning cysteine to phenylalanine, the CDR3 consists of 14 amino acids. Just CDR3 DNA is preserved here, 42 bases in frame from base 1.